These 21 T cell receptor beta chains came from one sample sequenced in a study of T cell clonotyping in hematopoietic cell transplantation. Sequenced by immunoSEQ multiplex PCR; TCRdb stores in-frame clones only, minus some. Of over 25,000 clones in the sample, under 97% were seen once. Source material: peripheral blood mononuclear cells. Receptors were obtained from a man aged 50 to 60 in good health. Some clones in this sample may be carry-over from other donors' samples.

V and J are TRBV19 and TRBJ2-7; the D gene is possibly TRBD1 (5 bases). The CDR3 is made up of 14 amino acids. V gave up 5 bases and J gave up 4 bases, with 15 bases separating them. Per the germline V gene, CDR1 is LNHDA and CDR2 is SQIVND (reference sequence). The chain's CDR3 is CASSGFSGLYEQYF. DNA for the CDR3: TGTGCCAGTAGTGGCTTTTCAGGGTTATACGAGCAGTACTTC.

The chain recombines TRBV11-2 with TRBJ1-6, with D unresolved. The CDR3 is 13 residues long. Trimming stripped 4 bases from V and 8 bases from J, with 9 bases between. Germline-derived CDR1 and CDR2 are SGHAT and FQNNGV. This chain's CDR3 is CASSSNTYSPLHF. The CDR3 DNA reads TGTGCCAGCAGCTCAAACACCTATTCACCCCTCCACTTT.

The chain has TRBV6-1 and TRBJ1-2; no reliable D call. The CDR3 has 13 residues. V was clipped by 5 bases and J by 5 bases, with 12 bases between them. In germline, CDR1 is MNHNS, CDR2 SASEGT. The CDR3 DNA reads as TGTGCCAGCAGTTTCTCTAGGGATTATGGCTACACCTTC. Translated, it gives CASSFSRDYGYTF.

The V and J genes are TRBV7-9 and TRBJ1-2; 8 bases agree with TRBD1. V lost 5 bases to trimming and J lost 7 bases; unmatched junction nucleotides: 3. Germline CDR1 SEHNR, CDR2 FQNEAQ (reference sequence). CDR3 length equals 12 residues. CDR3 loop: CASSATGVGYTF. CDR3 DNA: TGTGCCAGCAGCGCGACAGGGGTTGGCTACACCTTC. The whole variable domain, filled in from reference TRBV7-9 and TRBJ1-2, reads DTGVSQNPRHKITKRGQNVTFRCDPISEHNRLYWYRQTLGQGPEFLTYFQNEAQLEKSRLLSDRFSAERPKGSFSTLEIQRTEQGDSAMYLCASSATGVGYTFGSGTRLTVV.

CDR3 region: CASSLGDHRGRGSPLHF. In nucleotides, the CDR3 is TGCGCCAGCAGCTTGGGGGACCACAGGGGCCGGGGTTCACCCCTCCACTTT. This chain connects TRBV5-1 to TRBJ1-6, with 7 bases identical to TRBD1. Germline lookup yields CDR1 SGHRS and CDR2 YFSETQ. V trimming: 0 bases; J trimming: 9 bases; junction bases outside the gene matches: 12. CDR3 length equals 17 residues.

This sequence joins TRBV6-5 and TRBJ1-2; D is undetermined. V shed 0 bases and J shed 8 bases, with 16 bases lying between them. Germline V gene lookup returns CDR1 MNHEY and CDR2 SVGAGI. The CDR3 consists of 15 residues. CDR3 nucleotide sequence: TGTGCCAGCAGTTACTCGATCGTGGGGTCGTGGGGCTACACCTTC. Protein: CASSYSIVGSWGYTF.

This chain joins TRBV6-1 and TRBJ2-7; 12 bases fit TRBD2. CDR3 length: 14 amino acids. V dropped 8 bases and J dropped 5; count of bases not matched to a gene: 7. Germline-derived CDR1 and CDR2 are MNHNS and SASEGT. The CDR3 DNA reads TGTGCCAGCCAAACTAGCGGGGGGACGAACGAGCAGTACTTC. As protein: CASQTSGGTNEQYF.

This chain connects TRBV5-1 to TRBJ1-4; D is uncertain. V dropped 0 bases and J dropped 3 bases, with 6 bases sitting between them. The CDR3 spans 14 residues. From germline, CDR1 is SGHRS and CDR2 YFSETQ. As DNA, the CDR3 is TGCGCCAGCAGCTTGGGACACCCTAATGAAAAACTGTTTTTT. Its translation: CASSLGHPNEKLFF.

This chain uses TRBV27 with TRBJ1-1; 7 positions agree with TRBD1. Germline CDR1 is MNHEY and CDR2 is SMNVEV (reference sequence). With 8 bases clipped from V and 2 bases from J, the junction kept 5 bases outside the gene matches. The CDR3 runs to 13 residues. CDR3 residues: CASRTGPNTEAFF. Written as DNA, the CDR3 is TGTGCCAGCCGGACAGGCCCTAACACTGAAGCTTTCTTT.

The V gene is TRBV4-3, the J gene TRBJ2-7, with 7 nucleotides matching TRBD1. The germline CDR1 and CDR2 sequences are LGHNA and YSLEER. CDR3 length equals 17 residues. V lost 5 bases and J lost 0; bases outside the gene matches: 13. The CDR3 DNA sequence: TGCGCCAGCAGCGCCATGGTTATGGCAGGGGGCTCCTACGAGCAGTACTTC. It translates to CASSAMVMAGGSYEQYF.

This chain links TRBV5-4 with TRBJ1-3; D call uncertain. Germline V CDR1 and CDR2: SGHNT, YYREEE (reference sequence). V lost 0 bases and J 0 bases, leaving 4 bases between the germline ends. The CDR3 has 14 residues. CDR3 bases: TGTGCCAGCAGCTTGGAAGTCTCTGGAAACACCATATATTTT. It codes for CASSLEVSGNTIYF. Drawing the rest from reference TRBV5-4 and TRBJ1-3, the complete variable domain is ETGVTQSPTHLIKTRGQQVTLRCSSQSGHNTVSWYQQALGQGPQFIFQYYREEENGRGNFPPRFSGLQFPNYSSELNVNALELDDSALYLCASSLEVSGNTIYFGEGSWLTVV.

The V call is TRBV5-4, the J call TRBJ1-1, with 8 nucleotides matching TRBD1. V shed 4 bases, J shed 0 bases, and the junction held 11 bases outside the gene matches. Germline lookup yields CDR1 SGHNT and CDR2 YYREEE (reference sequence). The CDR3 sequence is 17 residues long. CDR3: CASSQGQAYTVNTEAFF. The CDR3 coding sequence is TGTGCCAGCAGCCAGGGACAGGCCTATACAGTGAACACTGAAGCTTTCTTT.

This clone was seen only once. The chain employs TRBV11-3 and TRBJ1-1; no definite D call. V was cut by 2 bases and J by 5 bases, with 9 bases left in between. The germline V gene encodes CDR1 SGHNT and CDR2 YENEEA. The CDR3 covers 13 residues. CDR3 DNA: TGTGCCAGCAGCTTAACTTTCATGACTGAAGCTTTCTTT. Translated, it gives CASSLTFMTEAFF.

This chain joins TRBV7-3 and TRBJ1-6, with D possibly matching TRBD1 (5 bases). V dropped 5 bases and J dropped 10 bases, with 15 bases sitting between them. The CDR3 totals 14 residues. Per the germline V gene, CDR1 is SGHTA and CDR2 is FQGTGA. CDR3 coding DNA: TGTGCCAGCAGCCTAGGGGCAGGGCAATCACCCCTCCACTTT. Residues: CASSLGAGQSPLHF.

The rearrangement joins TRBV30 to TRBJ2-7; the match to TRBD1 covers 8 bases. The CDR3 contains 12 residues. V lost 3 bases and J lost 3; bases outside the gene matches: 1. Germline-derived CDR1 and CDR2 are GTSNPN and SVGIG (reference sequence). The CDR3 sequence: CAWSGQGYEQYF. CDR3 nucleotide sequence: TGTGCCTGGAGCGGACAGGGCTACGAGCAGTACTTC.

This clone showed up just once. V usage is TRBV11-2 and J usage is TRBJ1-6; D call uncertain. The germline V gene has CDR1 SGHAT and CDR2 FQNNGV. Trimming took off 5 bases at V and 7 bases at J, with 6 bases between the two ends. The CDR3 is 12 amino acids. DNA for the CDR3: TGTGCCAGCAGCCTAACAAATTCACCCCTCCACTTT. Translated, it gives CASSLTNSPLHF.

The genes are TRBV6-5 and TRBJ2-3; D remains unclear. Germline V gene data show CDR1 as MNHEY and CDR2 as SVGAGI. The CDR3 has 14 amino acids. The V gene lost 6 bases and the J gene lost 1 base, with 11 bases spanning the gap. The CDR3 region is CASSSPSGTDTQYF. Here the CDR3 DNA reads TGTGCCAGCAGCTCCCCGTCAGGCACAGATACGCAGTATTTT.

The chain uses TRBV2 and TRBJ1-4, with 7 bases aligning to TRBD1. The V gene's germline CDR1 is SNHLY and CDR2 FYNNEI. CDR3 length: 14 residues. The V gene end was trimmed by 3 bases and the J gene end by 7 bases; junction bases not matched to a gene: 5. The CDR3 DNA sequence: TGTGCCAGCAGTGAGACAGGGCCCCGTGAAAAACTGTTTTTT. Translated: CASSETGPREKLFF.

This chain connects TRBV7-8 to TRBJ2-2; D not certain. Per germline, CDR1 SGHVS and CDR2 FQNEAQ. Trimming left V 2 bases short and J 8 bases short, with 18 bases between. The CDR3 is 16 residues long. CDR3 residues: CASSLSQWAVEGELFF. Written as DNA, the CDR3 is TGTGCCAGCAGCTTAAGTCAGTGGGCGGTGGAGGGGGAGCTGTTTTTT.

The chain joins TRBV7-3 to TRBJ2-3; 8 nucleotides align to TRBD2. The CDR3 spans 14 residues. The germline gives CDR1 SGHTA, CDR2 FQGTGA. J gave up 6 bases and V 5 bases, and 7 bases lay outside the gene matches. CDR3 sequence reads: CASSLGGGLDTQYF. CDR3 in DNA: TGTGCCAGCAGCCTAGGCGGGGGGCTTGATACGCAGTATTTT.

The rearrangement links TRBV6-6 to TRBJ2-7; 8 bases are shared with TRBD1. Germline values: CDR1 MNHNY, CDR2 SVGAGI (reference sequence). Trimming cost V 5 bases and J 2 bases; bases outside gene matches: 5. The CDR3 is 14 residues long. As DNA, the CDR3 is TGTGCCAGCAGTCGAGGACAGGGCCCCTACGAGCAGTACTTC. Protein sequence: CASSRGQGPYEQYF.